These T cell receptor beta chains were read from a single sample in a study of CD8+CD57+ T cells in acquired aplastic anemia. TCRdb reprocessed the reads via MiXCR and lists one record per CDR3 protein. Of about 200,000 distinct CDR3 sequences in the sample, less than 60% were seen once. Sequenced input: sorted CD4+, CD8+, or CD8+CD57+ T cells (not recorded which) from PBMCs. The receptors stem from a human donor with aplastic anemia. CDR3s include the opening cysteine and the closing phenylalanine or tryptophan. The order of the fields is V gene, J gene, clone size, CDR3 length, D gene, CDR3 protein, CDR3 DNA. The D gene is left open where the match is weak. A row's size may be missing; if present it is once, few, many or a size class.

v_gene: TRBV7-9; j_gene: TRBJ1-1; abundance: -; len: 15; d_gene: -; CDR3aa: CASSLETAMNTEAFF; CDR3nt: TGTGCCAGCAGCCTAGAGACGGCTATGAACACTGAAGCTTTCTTT
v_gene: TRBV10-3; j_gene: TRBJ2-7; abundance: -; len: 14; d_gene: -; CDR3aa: CAMGRGGSSYEQYF; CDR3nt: TGTGCCATGGGCAGGGGCGGGAGCTCATACGAGCAGTACTTC
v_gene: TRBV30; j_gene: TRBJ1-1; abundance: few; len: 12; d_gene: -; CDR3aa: CAWMGRGSAAFF; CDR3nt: TGTGCCTGGATGGGAAGGGGTTCGGCGGCTTTCTTT
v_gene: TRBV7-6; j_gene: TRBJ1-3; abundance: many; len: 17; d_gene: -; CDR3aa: CASSLGLDGESGNTIYF; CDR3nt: TGTGCCAGCAGCTTGGGTCTGGATGGGGAGTCTGGAAACACCATATATTTT
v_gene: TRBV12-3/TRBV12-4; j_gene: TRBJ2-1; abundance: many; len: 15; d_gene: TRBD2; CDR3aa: CASSSTSGGYNEQFF; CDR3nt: TGTGCCAGCAGTTCGACTAGCGGGGGTTACAATGAGCAGTTCTTC
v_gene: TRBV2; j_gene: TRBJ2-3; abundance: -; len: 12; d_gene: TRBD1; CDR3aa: CASSEATGPQYF; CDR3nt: TGTGCCAGCAGTGAAGCGACAGGGCCGCAGTATTTT
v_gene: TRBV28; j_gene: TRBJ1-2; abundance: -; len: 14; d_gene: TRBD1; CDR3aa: CASSSGQGAHGYTF; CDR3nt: TGTGCCAGCAGTTCGGGACAGGGGGCGCATGGCTACACCTTC
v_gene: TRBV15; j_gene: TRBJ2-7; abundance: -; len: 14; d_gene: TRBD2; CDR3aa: CATSSSGGAYEQYF; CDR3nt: TGTGCCACCAGCAGTAGCGGGGGGGCCTACGAGCAGTACTTC
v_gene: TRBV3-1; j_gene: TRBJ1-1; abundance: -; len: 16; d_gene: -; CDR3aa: CASSQVGGISGTEAFF; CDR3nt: TGTGCCAGCAGCCAAGTGGGTGGGATCTCGGGCACTGAAGCTTTCTTT
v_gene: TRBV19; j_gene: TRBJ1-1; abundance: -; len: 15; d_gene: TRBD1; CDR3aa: CACSAGGTANTEAFF; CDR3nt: TGTGCCTGTAGTGCCGGCGGGACAGCGAACACTGAAGCTTTCTTT
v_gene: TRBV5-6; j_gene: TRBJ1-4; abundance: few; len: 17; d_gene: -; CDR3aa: CASSLYLQQATNEKLFF; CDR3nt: TGTGCCAGCAGCTTGTACCTCCAACAGGCAACTAATGAAAAACTGTTTTTT
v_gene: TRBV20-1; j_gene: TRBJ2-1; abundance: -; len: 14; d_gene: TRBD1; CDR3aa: CSAGDRATYNEQFF; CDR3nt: TGCAGTGCTGGGGACAGGGCAACCTACAATGAGCAGTTCTTC
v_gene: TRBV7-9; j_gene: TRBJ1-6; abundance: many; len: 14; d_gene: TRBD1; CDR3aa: CASSSDRDNSPLHF; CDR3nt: TGTGCCAGCAGCTCAGACAGGGATAATTCACCCCTCCACTTT
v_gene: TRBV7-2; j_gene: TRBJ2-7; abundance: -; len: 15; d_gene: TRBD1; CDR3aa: CASSHGQGSSYEQYF; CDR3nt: TGTGCCAGCAGCCACGGACAGGGGTCCTCCTACGAGCAGTACTTC
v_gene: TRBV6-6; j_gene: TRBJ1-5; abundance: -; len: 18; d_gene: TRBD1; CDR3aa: CASSDGWDRGRQYQPQHF; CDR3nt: TGTGCCAGCAGTGACGGGTGGGACAGGGGGCGACAATATCAGCCCCAGCATTTT
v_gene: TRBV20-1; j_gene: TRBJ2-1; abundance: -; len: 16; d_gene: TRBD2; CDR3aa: CSAGRTSGGAYNEQFF; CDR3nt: TGCAGTGCTGGTAGGACTAGCGGGGGTGCCTACAATGAGCAGTTCTTC
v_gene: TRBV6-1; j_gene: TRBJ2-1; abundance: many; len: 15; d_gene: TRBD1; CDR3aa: CASSFVGTGKNEQFF; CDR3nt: TGTGCCAGCAGCTTTGTGGGGACAGGGAAGAATGAGCAGTTCTTC
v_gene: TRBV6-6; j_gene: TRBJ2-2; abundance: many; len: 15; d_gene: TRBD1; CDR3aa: CASTPDRVGTGELFF; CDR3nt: TGTGCCAGCACCCCAGACAGGGTCGGCACCGGGGAGCTGTTTTTT
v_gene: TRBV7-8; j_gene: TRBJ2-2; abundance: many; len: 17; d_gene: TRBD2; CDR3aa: CASSSRDGLVLTGELFF; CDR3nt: TGTGCCAGCAGCAGCAGGGACGGACTAGTACTCACCGGGGAGCTGTTTTTT
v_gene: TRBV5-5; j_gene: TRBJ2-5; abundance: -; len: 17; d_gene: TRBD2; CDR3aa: CASRAGLADPIQETQYF; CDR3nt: TGTGCCAGCAGGGCGGGACTAGCGGACCCGATACAAGAGACCCAGTACTTC
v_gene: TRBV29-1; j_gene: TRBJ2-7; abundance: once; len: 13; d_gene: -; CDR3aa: CSLGDEGFYEQYF; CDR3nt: TGCAGCTTAGGCGATGAGGGATTCTACGAGCAGTACTTC
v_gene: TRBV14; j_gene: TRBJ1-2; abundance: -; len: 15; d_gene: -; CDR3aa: CASSQGIPGMGGYTF; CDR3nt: TGTGCCAGCAGCCAAGGTATACCGGGGATGGGAGGCTACACCTTC
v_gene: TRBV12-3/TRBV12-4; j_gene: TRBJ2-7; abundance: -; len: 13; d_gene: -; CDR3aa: CASSLWGVYEQYF; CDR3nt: TGTGCCAGCAGTTTGTGGGGGGTTTACGAGCAGTACTTC